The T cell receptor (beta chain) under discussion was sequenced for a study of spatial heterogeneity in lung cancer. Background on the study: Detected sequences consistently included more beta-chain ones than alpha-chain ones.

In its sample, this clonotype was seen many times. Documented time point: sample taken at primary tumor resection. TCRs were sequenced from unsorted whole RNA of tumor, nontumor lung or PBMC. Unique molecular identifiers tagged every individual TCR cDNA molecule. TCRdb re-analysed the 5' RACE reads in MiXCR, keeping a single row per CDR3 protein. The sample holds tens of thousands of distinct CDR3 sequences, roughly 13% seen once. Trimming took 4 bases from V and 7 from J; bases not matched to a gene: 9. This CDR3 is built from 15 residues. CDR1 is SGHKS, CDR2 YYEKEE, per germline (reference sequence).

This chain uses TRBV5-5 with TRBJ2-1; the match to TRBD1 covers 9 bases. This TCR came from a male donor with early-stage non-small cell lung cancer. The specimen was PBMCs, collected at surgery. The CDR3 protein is CASSVDRGPGNEQFF. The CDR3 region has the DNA TGTGCCAGCAGCGTGGACAGGGGACCTGGAAATGAGCAGTTCTTC.